This TCR beta chain was recorded in a study of blood T cell repertoires in COVID-19. Study overall: Samples came from the United States, Italy and Spain, spanning acute and convalescent COVID-19. T cells, B-cell-depleted T cells, or PBMCs provided the cDNA or gDNA that served as material.

This CDR3 spans 15 amino acids. V dropped 5 bases and J dropped 5; count of bases not matched to a gene: 8. From germline, CDR1 is SGHTA and CDR2 FQGNSA. In the original workflow: Cell counts per sample came from amplifying reference gene primers. Libraries were prepared by immunoSEQ multiplex PCR; TCRdb keeps only in-frame clonotypes and omits some of them. That table supplies the V and J calls and clone size; D and trimming were determined from the DNA. This sample has over 130,000 clones, with over 60% found just once. V is TRBV7-2 and J is TRBJ2-1, with 8 nucleotides matching TRBD2. The specimen was peripheral blood. This receptor was taken from a woman between 45 and 60 years old with active or convalescent COVID-19. The chain's CDR3 is CASSQRTSSNNEQFF. Here the CDR3 DNA reads TGTGCCAGCAGCCAGCGGACTAGCAGCAACAATGAGCAGTTCTTC.